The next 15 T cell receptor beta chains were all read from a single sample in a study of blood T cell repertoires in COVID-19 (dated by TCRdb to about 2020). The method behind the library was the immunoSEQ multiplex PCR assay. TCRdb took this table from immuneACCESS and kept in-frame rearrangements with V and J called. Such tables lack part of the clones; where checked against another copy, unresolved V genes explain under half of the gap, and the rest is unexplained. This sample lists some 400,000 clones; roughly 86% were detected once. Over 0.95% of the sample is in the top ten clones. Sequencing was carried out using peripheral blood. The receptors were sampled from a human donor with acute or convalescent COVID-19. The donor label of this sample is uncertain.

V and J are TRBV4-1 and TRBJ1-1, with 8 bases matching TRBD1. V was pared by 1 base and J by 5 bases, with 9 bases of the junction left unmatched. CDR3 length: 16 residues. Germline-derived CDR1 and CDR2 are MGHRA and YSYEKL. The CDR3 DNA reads TGCGCCAGCAGCCAAGGAGACAGGGGAGGGGAAACTGAAGCTTTCTTT. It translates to CASSQGDRGGETEAFF.

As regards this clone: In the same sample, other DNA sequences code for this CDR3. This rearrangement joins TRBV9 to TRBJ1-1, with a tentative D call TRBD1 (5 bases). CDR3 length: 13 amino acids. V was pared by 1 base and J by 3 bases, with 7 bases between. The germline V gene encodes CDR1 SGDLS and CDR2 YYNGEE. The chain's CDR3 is CASSVKGDTEAFF. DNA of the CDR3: TGTGCCAGCAGCGTAAAAGGGGACACTGAAGCTTTCTTT. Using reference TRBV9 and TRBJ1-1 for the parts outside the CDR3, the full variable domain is DSGVTQTPKHLITATGQRVTLRCSPRSGDLSVYWYQQSLDQGLQFLIQYYNGEERAKGNILERFSAQQFPDLHSELNLSSLELGDSALYFCASSVKGDTEAFFGQGTRLTVV.

CDR3 in amino acids: CASRLEMGRGPFETQYF. DNA of the CDR3: TGTGCCAGCAGACTTGAGATGGGGCGGGGGCCTTTCGAGACCCAGTACTTC. The rearrangement uses TRBV3-1 (or the pseudogene TRBV3-2) and TRBJ2-5, with D tentatively TRBD2 (7 bases). The CDR3 covers 17 residues. Germline CDR1 reads LGHDT; CDR2 reads YNNKEL (reference sequence). V lost 6 bases and J lost 5, with 25 bases in between.

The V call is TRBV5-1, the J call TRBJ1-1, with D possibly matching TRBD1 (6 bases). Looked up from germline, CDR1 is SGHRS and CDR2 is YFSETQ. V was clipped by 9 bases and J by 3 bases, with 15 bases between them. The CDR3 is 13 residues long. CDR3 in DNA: TGCGCCACCAAAAGGGGGATCGACACTGAAGCTTTCTTT. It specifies CATKRGIDTEAFF.

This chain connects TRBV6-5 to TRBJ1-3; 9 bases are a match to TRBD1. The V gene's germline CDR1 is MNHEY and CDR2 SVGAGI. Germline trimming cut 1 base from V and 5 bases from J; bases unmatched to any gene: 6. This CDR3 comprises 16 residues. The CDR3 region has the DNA TGTGCCAGCAGTTACTTGGACAGGGGACAGAGAAACACCATATATTTT. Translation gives CASSYLDRGQRNTIYF.

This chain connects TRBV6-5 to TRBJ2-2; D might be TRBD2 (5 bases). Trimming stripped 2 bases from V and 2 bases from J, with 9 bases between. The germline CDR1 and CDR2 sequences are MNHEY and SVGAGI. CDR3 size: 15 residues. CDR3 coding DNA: TGTGCCAGCAGTTACAGGACTTTAAACACCGGGGAGCTGTTTTTT. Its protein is CASSYRTLNTGELFF.

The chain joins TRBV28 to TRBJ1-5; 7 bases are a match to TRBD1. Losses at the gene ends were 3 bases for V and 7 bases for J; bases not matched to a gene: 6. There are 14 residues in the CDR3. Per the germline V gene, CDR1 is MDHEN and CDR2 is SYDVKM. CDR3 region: CASSFQGTVQPQHF. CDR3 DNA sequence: TGTGCCAGCAGTTTTCAGGGGACAGTCCAGCCCCAGCATTTT. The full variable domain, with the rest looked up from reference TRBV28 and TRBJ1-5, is DVKVTQSSRYLVKRTGEKVFLECVQDMDHENMFWYRQDPGLGLRLIYFSYDVKMKEKGDIPEGYSVSREKKERFSLILESASTNQTSMYLCASSFQGTVQPQHFGDGTRLSIL.

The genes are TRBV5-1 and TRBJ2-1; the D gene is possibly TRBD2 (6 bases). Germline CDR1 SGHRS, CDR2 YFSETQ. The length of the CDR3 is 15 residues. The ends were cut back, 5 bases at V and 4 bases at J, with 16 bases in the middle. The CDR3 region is CASSPSGVAYNEQFF. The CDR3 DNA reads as TGCGCCAGCAGTCCGTCGGGAGTGGCATACAATGAGCAGTTCTTC.

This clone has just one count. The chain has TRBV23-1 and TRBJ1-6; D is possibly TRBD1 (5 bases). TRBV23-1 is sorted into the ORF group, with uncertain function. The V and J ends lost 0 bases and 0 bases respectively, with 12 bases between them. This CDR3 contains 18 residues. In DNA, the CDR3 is TGCGCCAGCAGTCAATCGTTAGGGGAAAGCTCCTATAATTCACCCCTCCACTTT. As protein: CASSQSLGESSYNSPLHF.

This CDR3 reads CASSLWGSGDQPQHF. CDR3 nucleotides: TGTGCCAGCAGTTTATGGGGCAGCGGCGATCAGCCCCAGCATTTT. This sequence joins TRBV28 and TRBJ1-5, with D uncertain. V gave up 0 bases and J gave up 5 bases, with 11 bases separating them. This CDR3 is 15 amino acids long. The germline V gene encodes CDR1 MDHEN and CDR2 SYDVKM.

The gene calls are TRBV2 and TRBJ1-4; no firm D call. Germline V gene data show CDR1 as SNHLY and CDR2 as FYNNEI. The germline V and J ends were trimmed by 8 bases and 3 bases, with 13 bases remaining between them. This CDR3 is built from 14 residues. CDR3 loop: CASSPTIPNEKLFF. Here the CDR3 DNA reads TGTGCCAGCTCCCCAACAATACCTAATGAAAAACTGTTTTTT.

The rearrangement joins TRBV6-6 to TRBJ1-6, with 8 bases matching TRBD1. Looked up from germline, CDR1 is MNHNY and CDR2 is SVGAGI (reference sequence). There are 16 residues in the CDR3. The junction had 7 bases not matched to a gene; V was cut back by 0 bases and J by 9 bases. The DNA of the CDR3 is TGTGCCAGCAGTTACTCCCCAGGGGGCGTCGGTTCACCCCTCCACTTT. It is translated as CASSYSPGGVGSPLHF.

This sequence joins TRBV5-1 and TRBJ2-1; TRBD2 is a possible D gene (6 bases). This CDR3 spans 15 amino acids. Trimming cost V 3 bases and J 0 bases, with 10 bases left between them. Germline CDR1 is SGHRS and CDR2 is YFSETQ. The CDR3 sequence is CASSSLADSYNEQFF. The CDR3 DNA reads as TGCGCCAGCAGCTCTTTAGCGGACTCCTACAATGAGCAGTTCTTC. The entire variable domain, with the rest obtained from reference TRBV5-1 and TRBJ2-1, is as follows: KAGVTQTPRYLIKTRGQQVTLSCSPISGHRSVSWYQQTPGQGLQFLFEYFSETQRNKGNFPGRFSGRQFSNSRSEMNVSTLELGDSALYLCASSSLADSYNEQFFGPGTRLTVL.

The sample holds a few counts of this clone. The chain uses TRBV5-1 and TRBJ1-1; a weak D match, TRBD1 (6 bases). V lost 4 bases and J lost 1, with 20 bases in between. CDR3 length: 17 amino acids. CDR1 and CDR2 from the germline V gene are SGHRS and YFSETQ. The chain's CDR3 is CASSRLGQSRGNTEAFF. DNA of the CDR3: TGCGCCAGCAGCAGACTTGGACAGTCCAGGGGGAACACTGAAGCTTTCTTT.

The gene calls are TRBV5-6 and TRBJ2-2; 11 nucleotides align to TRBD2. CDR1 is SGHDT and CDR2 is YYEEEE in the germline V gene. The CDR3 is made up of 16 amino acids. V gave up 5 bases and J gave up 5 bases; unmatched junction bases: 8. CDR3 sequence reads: CASRITSGGKTGELFF. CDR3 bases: TGTGCCAGCAGAATTACTAGCGGGGGTAAAACCGGGGAGCTGTTTTTT.